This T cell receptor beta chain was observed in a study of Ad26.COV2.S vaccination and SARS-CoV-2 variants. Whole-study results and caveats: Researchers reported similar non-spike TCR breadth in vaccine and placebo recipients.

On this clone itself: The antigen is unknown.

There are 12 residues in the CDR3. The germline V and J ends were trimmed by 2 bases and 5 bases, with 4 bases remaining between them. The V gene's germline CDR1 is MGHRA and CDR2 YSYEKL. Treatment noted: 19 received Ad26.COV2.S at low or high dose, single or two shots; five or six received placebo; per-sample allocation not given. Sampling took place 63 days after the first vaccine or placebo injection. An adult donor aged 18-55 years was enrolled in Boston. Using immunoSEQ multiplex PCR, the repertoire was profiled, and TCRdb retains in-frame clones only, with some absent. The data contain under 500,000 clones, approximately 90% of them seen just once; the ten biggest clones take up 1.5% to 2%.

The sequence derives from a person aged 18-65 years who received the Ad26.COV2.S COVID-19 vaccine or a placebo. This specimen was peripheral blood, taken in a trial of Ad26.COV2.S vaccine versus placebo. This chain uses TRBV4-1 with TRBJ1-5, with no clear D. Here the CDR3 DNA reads TGCGCCAGCAGCCAACCTGATCAGCCCCAGCATTTT. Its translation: CASSQPDQPQHF.